This T cell receptor beta chain originates from a study of Ad26.COV2.S vaccination and SARS-CoV-2 variants. At the level of the study: Ad26.COV2.S was injected intramuscularly once or twice, 56 days apart. Points from the study as a whole: Analyses of TCR breadth and depth may have underestimated total T cell responses. Marked by substantial breadth, spike-specific CD8+ and CD4+ T cell responses were reportedly seen after vaccination.

Concerning this clone itself: As yet, its antigen is unknown.

The treatment denotes: some 19 received Ad26.COV2.S at low or high dose, single or two shots; about 5 received placebo; per-sample allocation not given. Collection of the samples took place on day 63 after the first injection of vaccine or placebo. Looked up from germline, CDR1 is SQVTM and CDR2 is ANQGSEA. CDR3 length equals 13 residues. With 5 bases clipped from V and 4 bases from J, the junction kept 4 bases outside the gene matches. TCRdb keeps only in-frame clones here, not all; method: immunoSEQ multiplex PCR. The repertoire holds some 250,000 clones, with 88% as singletons. The TCR sequence derives from a person aged 18-65 years who received the Ad26.COV2.S COVID-19 vaccine or a placebo. Sequencing used peripheral blood, obtained in a trial of Ad26.COV2.S vaccine versus placebo. This chain joins TRBV29-1 and TRBJ1-2; 10 nucleotides line up with TRBD1. CDR3 in amino acids: CSVPGQGGYGYTF. DNA for the CDR3: TGCAGCGTTCCAGGACAGGGGGGCTATGGCTACACCTTC.